Below, 18 T cell receptor beta chains from the same sample are listed, as sequenced in a study of CD8 T cells in Susac syndrome. Reverse transcription of about 0.45 to 1 ug RNA used random hexamers. Each CDR3 protein is one row after TCRdb ran MiXCR on the immunoSEQ multiplex PCR reads. The sample has approximately 71,000 distinct CDR3 sequences, around 96% seen once. Input material: CD4+ T cells from PBMCs. These receptors were collected from a human donor with multiple sclerosis.

The chain has TRBV5-1 and TRBJ1-6; no clear D gene. The CDR3 is 14 residues long. Trimming took 4 bases from V and 7 from J, leaving 12 bases between them. The germline gives CDR1 SGHRS, CDR2 YFSETQ. For the CDR3, the DNA is TGCGCCAGCAGCCCCCAGGCGGTGAATTCACCCCTCCACTTT. The encoded protein is CASSPQAVNSPLHF.

The chain combines TRBV30 with TRBJ1-1, with D hard to call. V lost 2 bases and J 0 bases, leaving 4 bases between the germline ends. The germline V gene encodes CDR1 GTSNPN and CDR2 SVGIG (reference sequence). CDR3 size: 12 residues. CDR3 in DNA: TGTGCCTGGAGTTATATGAACACTGAAGCTTTCTTT. Protein sequence: CAWSYMNTEAFF. Full variable domain (missing parts from reference TRBV30 and TRBJ1-1): SQTIHQWPATLVQPVGSPLSLECTVEGTSNPNLYWYRQAAGRGLQLLFYSVGIGQISSEVPQNLSASRPQDRQFILSSKKLLLSDSGFYLCAWSYMNTEAFFGQGTRLTVV.

The chain joins TRBV11-2 to TRBJ2-7, with D possibly being TRBD1 (6 bases). This CDR3 has 15 amino acids. V gave up 2 bases and J gave up 3 bases, with 14 bases separating them. Per the germline V gene, CDR1 is SGHAT and CDR2 is FQNNGV. DNA for the CDR3: TGTGCCAGCAGCTTATCCCGGACAGAGAGCTACGAGCAGTACTTC. It yields the protein CASSLSRTESYEQYF. Together with reference TRBV11-2 and TRBJ2-7, the CDR3 gives the full variable domain: EAGVAQSPRYKIIEKRQSVAFWCNPISGHATLYWYQQILGQGPKLLIQFQNNGVVDDSQLPKDRFSAERLKGVDSTLKIQPAKLEDSAVYLCASSLSRTESYEQYFGPGTRLTVT.

The chain joins TRBV29-1 to TRBJ2-5; 8 bases line up with TRBD1. The germline gives CDR1 SQVTM, CDR2 ANQGSEA. This CDR3 contains 14 residues. With V trimmed by 1 base and J by 2 bases, 3 bases remained unmatched. CDR3 nucleotide sequence: TGCAGCGTTGAAGGGGGACAGGCTCAAGAGACCCAGTACTTC. Its translation is CSVEGGQAQETQYF.

The chain joins TRBV6-6 to TRBJ2-7, with 10 bases lining up with TRBD1. Germline loops: CDR1 MNHNY, CDR2 SVGAGI (reference sequence). The CDR3 has 14 residues. V was pared by 2 bases and J by 4 bases, with 2 bases of the junction left unmatched. The CDR3 loop reads CASSYDRGPYEQYF. DNA of the CDR3: TGTGCCAGCAGTTACGACAGGGGGCCGTACGAGCAGTACTTC.

V is TRBV7-3 and J is TRBJ2-3, with D perhaps assigned TRBD1 or TRBD2 (5 bases each). Trimming left V 7 bases short and J 4 bases short, with 18 bases between. Looked up from germline, CDR1 is SGHTA and CDR2 is FQGTGA. This CDR3 comprises 15 residues. CDR3 amino acids: CASTKGTAESDTQYF. The DNA of the CDR3 is TGTGCCAGCACTAAAGGGACGGCGGAGTCAGATACGCAGTATTTT.

The gene calls are TRBV3-1 and TRBJ1-2, with D unresolved. Trimming stripped 1 base from V and 2 bases from J, with 5 bases between. The CDR3 sequence is 13 residues long. Germline lookup yields CDR1 LGHDT and CDR2 YNNKEL (reference sequence). This chain's CDR3 is CASSQVDNYGYTF. CDR3 DNA: TGTGCCAGCAGCCAAGTGGACAACTATGGCTACACCTTC.

This chain links TRBV4-3 with TRBJ2-6; maybe TRBD1 (5 bases). CDR3 size: 19 residues. CDR1 and CDR2 from the germline V gene are LGHNA and YSLEER. Trimming removed 0 bases at V and 0 bases at J, with 15 bases between. The CDR3 nucleotides read TGCGCCAGCAGCCAAGAGTGGGGTGGGGCTGACTCTGGGGCCAACGTCCTGACTTTC. Translating gives CASSQEWGGADSGANVLTF.

The chain joins TRBV3-1 to TRBJ1-6; D may be TRBD1 (6 bases). CDR3 length: 15 amino acids. V was pared by 3 bases and J by 9 bases, with 15 bases between. CDR1 LGHDT and CDR2 YNNKEL come from the germline V gene (reference sequence). CDR3 in amino acids: CASSQGGGGGSPLHF. Written as DNA, the CDR3 is TGTGCCAGCAGCCAGGGGGGGGGCGGAGGTTCACCCCTCCACTTT. The full variable domain, rest sourced from reference TRBV3-1 and TRBJ1-6, is DTAVSQTPKYLVTQMGNDKSIKCEQNLGHDTMYWYKQDSKKFLKIMFSYNNKELIINETVPNRFSPKSPDKAHLNLHINSLELGDSAVYFCASSQGGGGGSPLHFGNGTRLTVT.

The chain employs TRBV5-1 and TRBJ2-5; 7 nucleotides align to TRBD1. Germline trimming cut 3 bases from V and 5 bases from J; bases unmatched to any gene: 7. From germline, CDR1 is SGHRS and CDR2 YFSETQ. This CDR3 region has 14 residues. The CDR3 DNA sequence: TGCGCCAGCAGCTCCAAGACAGGGCCGGAGACCCAGTACTTC. Protein sequence: CASSSKTGPETQYF.

The chain links TRBV12-3 or TRBV12-4 to TRBJ1-5; D gene ambiguous. This CDR3 has 14 amino acids. V was clipped by 5 bases and J by 0 bases, with 8 bases between them. CDR3 nucleotides: TGTGCCAGCAGTGCATCCAATAGCAATCAGCCCCAGCATTTT. Translating it yields CASSASNSNQPQHF.

The V and J genes are TRBV6-2 or TRBV6-3 and TRBJ2-7; 8 nucleotides match TRBD2. The CDR3 is made up of 15 amino acids. Germline-derived CDR1 and CDR2 are MNHEY and SVGEGT. J was trimmed by 5 bases and V by 8 bases; bases with no gene match: 14. CDR3 loop: CASPPRGGLDNEQYF. CDR3 in DNA: TGTGCCAGCCCTCCCCGGGGGGGGTTGGACAACGAGCAGTACTTC.

The chain links TRBV11-2 to TRBJ1-4, with TRBD1 as a possible D gene (5 bases). CDR1 SGHAT and CDR2 FQNNGV come from the germline V gene. The V gene lost 5 bases and the J gene lost 11 bases, with 21 bases spanning the gap. The CDR3 spans 15 residues. CDR3 DNA sequence: TGTGCCAGCAGCCAGGCTAGGCAGGGTACGGCGAAACTGTTTTTT. It specifies CASSQARQGTAKLFF.

The chain combines TRBV6-2 or TRBV6-3 with TRBJ1-5; TRBD1 agrees at 12 bases. Germline V lookup: CDR1 MNHEY, CDR2 SVGEGT. The CDR3 contains 18 residues. V was pared by 6 bases and J by 0 bases, with 9 bases of the junction left unmatched. The CDR3 nucleotides read TGTGCCAGCAGCCGCCGGGACAGGGGGCAATATAGCAATCAGCCCCAGCATTTT. Translating it yields CASSRRDRGQYSNQPQHF.

The V and J genes are TRBV7-2 and TRBJ2-5; D gene unclear. The CDR3 consists of 13 residues. CDR1 SGHTA and CDR2 FQGNSA come from the germline V gene. The germline V and J ends were trimmed by 3 bases and 1 base, with 6 bases remaining between them. The CDR3 here is CASSFVPQETQYF. The DNA of the CDR3 is TGTGCCAGCAGCTTTGTCCCCCAAGAGACCCAGTACTTC.

CDR3 nucleotides: TGTGCCAGCAGCCACGGGGTTCCCGGGGAGCTGTTTTTT. Translation gives CASSHGVPGELFF. V usage is TRBV3-1 and J usage is TRBJ2-2; a possible D gene is TRBD2 (5 bases). Germline assignment: CDR1 LGHDT and CDR2 YNNKEL (reference sequence). The CDR3 spans 13 residues. Trimming removed 3 bases from V and 6 bases from J, with 8 bases in between. The full variable domain, completed using reference TRBV3-1 and TRBJ2-2, is DTAVSQTPKYLVTQMGNDKSIKCEQNLGHDTMYWYKQDSKKFLKIMFSYNNKELIINETVPNRFSPKSPDKAHLNLHINSLELGDSAVYFCASSHGVPGELFFGEGSRLTVL.

The chain employs TRBV7-2 and TRBJ2-1; a possible D gene is TRBD2 (6 bases). Trimming took off 5 bases at V and 4 bases at J, with 12 bases between the two ends. The CDR3 is 14 amino acids. Germline assignment: CDR1 SGHTA and CDR2 FQGNSA. The CDR3: CASSRMTSYNEQFF. CDR3 in DNA: TGTGCCAGCAGCCGAATGACTAGTTACAATGAGCAGTTCTTC. The full variable domain, completed using reference TRBV7-2 and TRBJ2-1, is GAGVSQSPSNKVTEKGKDVELRCDPISGHTALYWYRQSLGQGLEFLIYFQGNSAPDKSGLPSDRFSAERTGGSVSTLTIQRTQQEDSAVYLCASSRMTSYNEQFFGPGTRLTVL.

V and J are TRBV20-1 and TRBJ2-7, with 8 bases fitting TRBD1. The germline gives CDR1 DFQATT, CDR2 SNEGSKA (reference sequence). V was clipped by 0 bases and J by 7 bases; unmatched bases: 11. The CDR3 runs 15 residues. The CDR3 DNA follows: TGCAGTGCTAGAGATCCGGTCAGGGGGCTTGAAGAGCAGTACTTC. It is translated as CSARDPVRGLEEQYF.